The clone carrying this TCR beta chain was counted between two and nine times. Assay: immunoSEQ multiplex PCR; the TCRdb copy retains only in-frame clones and omits some. The sample contains about 120,000 clones, approximately 90% of which appear only once. With 3 bases removed from V and 4 bases from J, the gap between germline ends came to 9 bases. The germline V gene encodes CDR1 SGHTA and CDR2 FQGTGA. The CDR3 runs to 13 residues. The time point: peripheral blood 6 weeks after treatment start. The entry originates in a study of PD-L1 blockade in urothelial cancer. Whole-study context: The median T cell count in blood samples was some 150,000.

This specimen was PBMCs, taken around atezolizumab (anti-PD-L1) treatment. This chain uses TRBV7-3 with TRBJ1-1, with D maybe TRBD1 (5 bases). The receptor was isolated from a man aged 60-69 years with urothelial cancer. This CDR3 reads CASSFLQGTEAFF. The CDR3 coding sequence is TGTGCCAGCAGCTTCCTCCAGGGCACTGAAGCTTTCTTT.